The 18 T cell receptor beta chains listed next were all sequenced from one sample in a study of response to subunit inactivated influenza vaccine. MiXCR was run by TCRdb on the RT-PCR reads, yielding one entry per CDR3 protein. The data show roughly 780,000 distinct CDR3 sequences, under 20% seen once. The starting material was PBMCs from blood, obtained roughly 5 days after vaccination. All receptors come from a man in his fifties or sixties who received an inactivated influenza vaccine.

This clonotype was picked up a small number of times. The chain combines TRBV3-1 with TRBJ2-1, with 10 nucleotides matching TRBD2. V shed 1 base, J shed 10 bases, and the junction held 7 bases outside the gene matches. Germline-derived CDR1 and CDR2 are LGHDT and YNNKEL (reference sequence). The CDR3 has 15 residues. CDR3 loop: CASSQVSGRAGEQFF. As DNA, the CDR3 is TGTGCCAGCAGCCAAGTAAGCGGGAGGGCCGGCGAGCAGTTCTTC.

V and J are TRBV7-6 and TRBJ2-7; D not certain. Germline V gene sequence: CDR1 SGHVS, CDR2 FNYEAQ. Trimming left V 2 bases short and J 6 bases short, with 17 bases between. This CDR3 has 15 residues. CDR3 sequence: CASSLMVDPPGEQYF. The CDR3 bases are TGTGCCAGCAGCTTAATGGTCGACCCCCCCGGCGAGCAGTACTTC.

This clonotype has a handful of counts. The chain joins TRBV20-1 to TRBJ1-1; D perhaps matches TRBD1 (5 bases). Germline V lookup: CDR1 DFQATT, CDR2 SNEGSKA (reference sequence). This CDR3 contains 11 residues. Trimming removed 5 bases from V and 11 bases from J, with 15 bases in between. CDR3 residues: CSAETDSRAFF. In DNA form, the CDR3 reads TGCAGTGCTGAGACAGACTCCCGGGCTTTCTTT.

This clonotype was picked up a small number of times. The chain combines TRBV3-1 with TRBJ2-7; no clear D gene. CDR1 LGHDT and CDR2 YNNKEL come from the germline V gene (reference sequence). The V end lost 2 bases, the J end lost 2 bases, and 10 bases lay between the germline ends. The CDR3 is 14 amino acids. The CDR3 sequence: CASSQYSSTYEQYF. CDR3 sequence (DNA): TGTGCCAGCAGCCAATATTCCAGCACCTACGAGCAGTACTTC.

This clonotype showed up just a few times. The chain links TRBV6-2 or TRBV6-3 to TRBJ1-5, with 7 positions matching TRBD1. This CDR3 spans 16 amino acids. Per germline, CDR1 MNHEY and CDR2 SVGEGT. V trimming: 7 bases; J trimming: 3 bases; junction bases outside the gene matches: 12. In DNA form, the CDR3 reads TGTGCCAGCACGAACCAAGCGACAGGGCTCAATCAGCCCCAGCATTTT. This encodes CASTNQATGLNQPQHF.

The rearrangement links TRBV7-2 to TRBJ1-1; D remains unclear. The germline V gene encodes CDR1 SGHTA and CDR2 FQGNSA. V was shortened by 5 bases and J by 3 bases, with 16 bases between the two germline ends. The CDR3 runs to 15 residues. CDR3 sequence: CASSQDGLGDTEAFF. DNA of the CDR3: TGTGCCAGCAGCCAAGACGGGTTGGGCGACACTGAAGCTTTCTTT.

This clonotype has more than one count but fewer than ten. The V call is TRBV5-1, the J call TRBJ2-3, with D possibly TRBD2 on 6 matching bases. V was pared by 0 bases and J by 1 base, with 9 bases between. Germline-derived CDR1 and CDR2 are SGHRS and YFSETQ. The CDR3 is 15 amino acids. CDR3 protein: CASSLGGIGTDTQYF. As DNA, the CDR3 is TGCGCCAGCAGCTTGGGCGGGATAGGCACAGATACGCAGTATTTT.

This clonotype was seen a handful of times. The V gene is TRBV4-1, the J gene TRBJ2-7; tentative D call: TRBD2 (6 bases). The CDR3 has 12 amino acids. Trimming shortened V by 3 bases and J by 5 bases, and 8 bases separated the two germline ends. CDR1 and CDR2 from the germline V gene are MGHRA and YSYEKL. In nucleotides, the CDR3 is TGCGCCAGCAGCCATCGGGAGCACGAGCAGTACTTC. This translates into CASSHREHEQYF.

This clonotype was counted only a few times. The chain joins TRBV9 to TRBJ2-7; the match to TRBD1 covers 9 bases. This CDR3 comprises 15 residues. Germline loops: CDR1 SGDLS, CDR2 YYNGEE. V lost 4 bases, J lost 9 bases, and 14 bases stayed unmatched. The CDR3 region is CASSPTGTGKPRQYF. The CDR3 DNA reads as TGTGCCAGCAGCCCAACCGGGACAGGGAAACCACGGCAGTACTTC. Using reference TRBV9 and TRBJ2-7 for the parts outside the CDR3, the full variable domain is DSGVTQTPKHLITATGQRVTLRCSPRSGDLSVYWYQQSLDQGLQFLIQYYNGEERAKGNILERFSAQQFPDLHSELNLSSLELGDSALYFCASSPTGTGKPRQYFGPGTRLTVT.

This clonotype was seen more than once but under ten times. The chain carries TRBV20-1 and TRBJ2-2; possibly TRBD1 for D (6 bases). V gave up 6 bases and J gave up 6 bases, with 17 bases separating them. This CDR3 has 14 amino acids. Germline CDR1 reads DFQATT; CDR2 reads SNEGSKA (reference sequence). In DNA, the CDR3 is TGCAGTGCCCAGGGGCAGGGGCAGGCCGGGGAGCTGTTTTTT. Amino acid sequence: CSAQGQGQAGELFF.

On this clonotype itself: A read error may account for a junction end that differs from germline. The chain joins TRBV5-1 to TRBJ2-3; 9 bases are shared with TRBD2. Germline CDR1 and CDR2: SGHRS and YFSETQ. This CDR3 has 17 amino acids. CDR3 residues: CASSPDYGGRATDTHYF. The DNA for the CDR3 is TGCGCCAGCAGCCCAGATTATGGCGGGAGGGCTACAGATACGCACTATTTT.

The chain combines TRBV27 with TRBJ2-3; D uncertain. Per germline, CDR1 MNHEY and CDR2 SMNVEV (reference sequence). The CDR3 covers 12 residues. The ends were cut back, 5 bases at V and 9 bases at J, with 12 bases in the middle. The CDR3 reads CASSPSAGTQYF. The CDR3 DNA reads as TGTGCCAGCAGTCCATCCGCTGGGACGCAGTATTTT.

The chain employs TRBV4-3 and TRBJ2-1, with TRBD2 as a possible D gene (5 bases). Germline values: CDR1 LGHNA, CDR2 YSLEER. The CDR3 contains 16 residues. V was pared by 1 base and J by 0 bases, with 10 bases between. The CDR3, as DNA: TGCGCCAGCAGCCAAGGAATAGCGAGCTCCTACAATGAGCAGTTCTTC. This translates into CASSQGIASSYNEQFF.

The genes are TRBV20-1 and TRBJ2-1; 7 positions agree with TRBD1. J was trimmed by 8 bases and V by 8 bases; bases with no gene match: 15. This CDR3 spans 14 amino acids. The germline gives CDR1 DFQATT, CDR2 SNEGSKA (reference sequence). DNA for the CDR3: TGCAGTTGGGATTGGACAGGATTAGGTGATGAGCAGTTCTTC. Translation gives CSWDWTGLGDEQFF.

The chain links TRBV7-8 to TRBJ2-7, with TRBD1 matching 9 bases. This CDR3 region has 14 residues. Germline values: CDR1 SGHVS, CDR2 FQNEAQ. The trim removed 0 bases at V and 8 bases at J, leaving 5 bases unmatched. The CDR3: CASSLAGTGKKQYF. The CDR3 nucleotides are TGTGCCAGCAGCTTAGCCGGGACAGGGAAAAAGCAGTACTTC. The entire variable domain, with the rest obtained from reference TRBV7-8 and TRBJ2-7, is as follows: GAGVSQSPRYKVAKRGQDVALRCDPISGHVSLFWYQQALGQGPEFLTYFQNEAQLDKSGLPSDRFFAERPEGSVSTLKIQRTQQEDSAVYLCASSLAGTGKKQYFGPGTRLTVT.

The V and J genes are TRBV29-1 and TRBJ2-3; TRBD2 is a possible D gene (5 bases). The CDR3 runs 15 residues. Trimming pared 4 bases from V and 0 bases from J, leaving 14 bases between. The germline V gene encodes CDR1 SQVTM and CDR2 ANQGSEA. The CDR3 region is CSVVLNGDSTDTQYF. The CDR3 nucleotides read TGCAGCGTTGTTCTAAACGGGGATAGCACAGATACGCAGTATTTT.

This rearrangement joins TRBV19 to TRBJ1-5; TRBD1 might be the D (6 bases). The CDR3 totals 14 residues. V dropped 7 bases and J dropped 2 bases, with 12 bases sitting between them. CDR1 and CDR2 (germline): LNHDA, SQIVND (reference sequence). This chain's CDR3 is CASMTGGGNQPQHF. CDR3 nucleotides: TGTGCCAGTATGACAGGTGGGGGCAATCAGCCCCAGCATTTT.

A few counts support this clonotype. The chain employs TRBV28 and TRBJ1-2; 9 nucleotides align to TRBD1. The V gene end was trimmed by 6 bases and the J gene end by 7 bases; junction bases not matched to a gene: 9. Per the germline V gene, CDR1 is MDHEN and CDR2 is SYDVKM. The CDR3 contains 14 residues. Here the CDR3 DNA reads TGTGCCAGCAGGCGGGACAGGGTTACCCCTGGCTACACCTTC. Translation gives CASRRDRVTPGYTF.